This T cell receptor (beta chain) originates from a study of cytomegalovirus exposure and HLA in healthy donors. PCR involved 60 Vbeta and 13 Jbeta primers. Assay: immunoSEQ multiplex PCR; the TCRdb copy retains only in-frame clones and omits some. The sample yields 200,000 to 250,000 clones, 65% to 85% seen once. Germline-derived CDR1 and CDR2 are MNHNY and SVGAGI (reference sequence). The CDR3 has 14 amino acids. V shed 6 bases, J shed 2 bases, and the junction held 3 bases outside the gene matches. Sequencing was performed on PBMCs. This TCR was sampled from a woman aged 25 to 39 in good health and CMV-seronegative. This rearrangement joins TRBV6-6 to TRBJ2-3, with 9 positions matching TRBD2. DNA for the CDR3: TGTGCCAGCAGGGTAGCGGGAGACACAGATACGCAGTATTTT. It specifies CASRVAGDTDTQYF.